The 9 T cell receptor beta chains listed next were all sequenced from one sample in a study of blood T cells in healthy people across ages. A second PCR of roughly 7 to 11 cycles used a sample-barcoded 5' primer and a J-beta primer mix. One entry per CDR3 protein results from TCRdb running MiXCR on the 5' RACE reads. The sample holds 550,000 to 750,000 distinct CDR3 sequences; approximately 21% are singletons and the top ten take roughly 3.9%. The sequenced sample was blood. The receptors here all came from a man between 65 and 80 years old in good health.

The chain is built from TRBV5-1 and TRBJ2-1, with D possibly TRBD1 on 5 matching bases. V gave up 0 bases and J gave up 6 bases, with 13 bases separating them. Germline V gene lookup returns CDR1 SGHRS and CDR2 YFSETQ. This CDR3 comprises 15 residues. DNA of the CDR3: TGCGCCAGCAGCTTGGCAGGGCTTTCGGGCAATGAGCAGTTCTTC. This translates into CASSLAGLSGNEQFF.

This clonotype occurred a few times. The chain recombines TRBV7-9 with TRBJ2-5; D is undetermined. Germline V gene data show CDR1 as SEHNR and CDR2 as FQNEAQ (reference sequence). The CDR3 runs to 13 residues. The germline V and J ends were trimmed by 5 bases and 2 bases, with 9 bases remaining between them. The CDR3: CASSPWQQETQYF. CDR3 DNA sequence: TGTGCCAGCAGCCCCTGGCAGCAAGAGACCCAGTACTTC.

The chain has TRBV29-1 and TRBJ1-1; TRBD1 agrees at 7 bases. CDR3 length equals 14 residues. CDR1 and CDR2 (germline): SQVTM, ANQGSEA. Trimming took 1 base from V and 2 from J; bases not matched to a gene: 4. The CDR3 sequence is CSVEVDRDNTEAFF. The CDR3 region has the DNA TGCAGCGTTGAAGTAGACAGGGACAACACTGAAGCTTTCTTT.

The rearrangement uses TRBV18 and TRBJ2-7; 7 nucleotides line up with TRBD1. V shed 4 bases, J shed 5 bases, and the junction held 5 bases outside the gene matches. CDR1 is KGHSH and CDR2 is LQKENI in the germline V gene. The length of the CDR3 is 13 residues. CDR3 sequence: CASSQTGSHEQYF. CDR3 DNA: TGTGCCAGCTCACAGACAGGGAGCCACGAGCAGTACTTC.

This sequence joins TRBV4-3 and TRBJ2-2; 9 nucleotides agree with TRBD2. V trimming: 4 bases; J trimming: 1 base; junction bases outside the gene matches: 4. This CDR3 contains 16 residues. Germline loops: CDR1 LGHNA, CDR2 YSLEER. DNA of the CDR3: TGCGCCAGCAGCCTGGGACTAGCAGTGAACACCGGGGAGCTGTTTTTT. Translating it yields CASSLGLAVNTGELFF.

This clonotype has a handful of counts. The J gene is TRBJ2-5, the V gene TRBV5-1; 8 bases align to TRBD2. J was trimmed by 4 bases and V by 4 bases; bases with no gene match: 6. Germline lookup yields CDR1 SGHRS and CDR2 YFSETQ. The CDR3 has 14 residues. The CDR3 loop reads CASSPTSGVETQYF. The DNA for the CDR3 is TGCGCCAGCAGCCCCACTAGCGGAGTAGAGACCCAGTACTTC.

The table lists this clonotype with a few counts. The chain recombines TRBV5-1 with TRBJ1-5, with D perhaps TRBD1 (6 bases). Trimming removed 4 bases at V and 6 bases at J, with 14 bases between. The CDR3 is 14 residues long. The germline gives CDR1 SGHRS, CDR2 YFSETQ. The CDR3 protein is CASSPGQSGQPQHF. As DNA, the CDR3 is TGCGCCAGCAGCCCCGGACAGTCCGGTCAGCCCCAGCATTTT.

This clonotype has just a few counts. The chain couples TRBV7-3 to TRBJ2-5; no firm D call. CDR3 length equals 15 residues. From germline, CDR1 is SGHTA and CDR2 FQGTGA. The V gene lost 5 bases and the J gene lost 2 bases, with 15 bases spanning the gap. The CDR3 sequence: CASSPVAGFQETQYF. In nucleotides, the CDR3 is TGTGCCAGCAGCCCCGTAGCAGGATTTCAAGAGACCCAGTACTTC.

This clonotype showed up just a few times. This chain links TRBV2 with TRBJ2-1; the match to TRBD2 covers 8 bases. Trimming removed 6 bases from V and 5 bases from J; junction bases left unmatched: 3. Germline V CDR1 and CDR2: SNHLY, FYNNEI. This CDR3 contains 13 residues. CDR3 loop: CASRMTSDNEQFF. The CDR3 nucleotides read TGTGCCAGCAGGATGACTAGCGACAATGAGCAGTTCTTC.